This TCR beta chain was captured by sequencing in a study of T cells after yellow fever vaccination. Study information: Each low-cell-number fraction was prepared by means of SMART-Seq v4 Ultra Low Input.

V dropped 3 bases and J dropped 7; count of bases not matched to a gene: 15. Germline V gives CDR1 ENHRY, CDR2 SYGVKD. CDR3 size: 17 residues. By share of the sample, this clonotype is medium-sized. By 5'RACE template switching, TCR cDNA was produced, with a universal primer site and UMIs added in the process. TCRdb re-analysed the 5' RACE reads in MiXCR, keeping a single row per CDR3 protein. The sample includes about 14,000 distinct CDR3 sequences, 7.3% of them seen just once. J is TRBJ1-2 and V is TRBV10-3, with 9 bases identical to TRBD1. This sequence originates from a man younger than 35 who received the YFV17D yellow fever vaccine. This specimen was PBMCs, either bulk or a sorted T-cell subset (CD4+, CD8+, memory, or dextramer-sorted; not recorded which), taken on the day of the yellow fever booster vaccination. The CDR3 is CAISEGEGTGRGVGYTF. The CDR3 nucleotides read TGTGCCATCAGTGAAGGGGAAGGGACAGGGCGCGGAGTTGGCTACACCTTC.